The next 3 T cell receptor beta chains were all read from a single sample in a study of blood T cell repertoires in COVID-19. Method: immunoSEQ multiplex PCR; TCRdb's copy keeps in-frame clones and lacks some. The repertoire holds roughly 260,000 clones, with about 89% as singletons. The specimen sequenced was PBMCs or T cells enriched from blood (not recorded which). These receptors were obtained from a woman between 18 and 29 years old who had recovered from COVID-19.

This clone was counted once. The gene calls are TRBV29-1 and TRBJ1-2; D might be TRBD1 (5 bases). The CDR3 runs 14 residues. Between the trimmed V and J ends, which lost 4 bases and 0 bases, there was a span of 12 bases. Germline CDR1 is SQVTM and CDR2 is ANQGSEA. CDR3 sequence (DNA): TGCAGCGTTGTTGGCAGGGTCCCTAACTATGGCTACACCTTC. Protein: CSVVGRVPNYGYTF.

The chain joins TRBV28 to TRBJ2-7; tentatively, D is TRBD2 (7 bases). Deletions cut 5 bases from V and 6 bases from J, with 20 bases between. The CDR3 is 15 amino acids. Per the germline V gene, CDR1 is MDHEN and CDR2 is SYDVKM. CDR3 DNA: TGTGCCAGCAGTGGGGGGGGCGGGATAAGGCGCGAGCAGTACTTC. This codes for CASSGGGGIRREQYF. Based on the CDR3 plus reference TRBV28 and TRBJ2-7, the full variable domain is DVKVTQSSRYLVKRTGEKVFLECVQDMDHENMFWYRQDPGLGLRLIYFSYDVKMKEKGDIPEGYSVSREKKERFSLILESASTNQTSMYLCASSGGGGIRREQYFGPGTRLTVT.

The V call is TRBV5-1, the J call TRBJ1-1, with a weak D call TRBD1 (5 bases). The CDR3 has 14 amino acids. CDR1 and CDR2 (germline): SGHRS, YFSETQ. V lost 0 bases and J 10 bases, leaving 16 bases between the germline ends. CDR3 sequence (DNA): TGCGCCAGCAGCTTGGCTACGCTCAGGGATGCAGCTTTCTTT. Translated, it gives CASSLATLRDAAFF.